This entry concerns a single TCR beta chain. Antigen: not known. The V gene end was trimmed by 0 bases and the J gene end by 5 bases; junction bases not matched to a gene: 2. The CDR3 has 15 amino acids. Germline values: CDR1 SGHDT, CDR2 YYEEEE. The assay was immunoSEQ multiplex PCR, and TCRdb's table has in-frame clones only and misses some. The table has approximately 92,000 clones, around 77% seen once; the top ten hold approximately 7.6%. The data stem from a study of a mutant IDH1 vaccine in newly diagnosed glioma. Overall study findings and caveats: Among all patients, vaccine-induced immune responses occurred in approximately 94%.

As to time point: baseline, week 1 (first vaccination visit). Stated treatment: pre-vaccination baseline after standard-of-care therapy. The specimen comprised PBMCs, sampled from a glioma patient treated with radiotherapy, temozolomide or both. This TCR derives from a man in his forties or fifties with glioma. The rearrangement joins TRBV5-6 to TRBJ1-4; 9 positions match TRBD1. As DNA, the CDR3 is TGTGCCAGCAGCTTGGGGGGACAGGGAAATGAAAAACTGTTTTTT. It is translated as CASSLGGQGNEKLFF.